These T cell receptor beta chains were read from a single sample in a study of blood T cell repertoires in COVID-19. The protocol was immunoSEQ multiplex PCR, while the TCRdb copy is restricted to in-frame clones and leaves out a portion. The repertoire holds 53,000 or so clones, with about 75% as singletons. Sequenced: peripheral blood. The receptors derive from a man aged 45-65 years with active or convalescent COVID-19. Each CDR3 is given with its conserved first and last residue. Fields, in order: J gene, V gene, clone size, D gene, CDR3 DNA, CDR3 protein. The D gene is left open where the match is weak. Where a row states a size, it is once, few, many or the class of an expanded clone; other rows omit it.

J: TRBJ1-3; V: TRBV6-5; size: once; D: -; DNA: TGTGCCAGCAGTCCGGGGGGGACCTCTGGAAACACCATATATTTT; CDR3: CASSPGGTSGNTIYF
J: TRBJ1-2; V: TRBV27; size: -; D: -; DNA: TGTGCCAGCAGTTTAGTCGGAGGCCGGTCAGCTAACTATGGCTACACCTTC; CDR3: CASSLVGGRSANYGYTF
J: TRBJ2-3; V: TRBV11-2; size: once; D: TRBD2; DNA: TGTGCCAGCGGCGCCGGGACTAGGGTCCCAGATACGCAGTATTTT; CDR3: CASGAGTRVPDTQYF
J: TRBJ2-1; V: TRBV19; size: -; D: TRBD2; DNA: TGTGCCAGTAGTATAGATCCTGGAGCGGGGGGTTACAATGAGCAGTTCTTC; CDR3: CASSIDPGAGGYNEQFF
J: TRBJ2-3; V: TRBV4-1; size: once; D: TRBD1; DNA: TGCGCCAGCAGTCGACAGGGGGCTAAAGATACGCAGTATTTT; CDR3: CASSRQGAKDTQYF
J: TRBJ1-2; V: TRBV20-1; size: -; D: -; DNA: TGCAGTGCTACCGACACCTATGGCTACACCTTC; CDR3: CSATDTYGYTF
J: TRBJ2-7; V: TRBV19; size: -; D: TRBD2; DNA: TGTGCCAGTTCCCTAGCGGCGACCTACGAGCAGTACTTC; CDR3: CASSLAATYEQYF
J: TRBJ2-5; V: TRBV5-6; size: -; D: TRBD1; DNA: TGTGCCAGCAGCTTGGCGCCTACCGGGACAGAGGTAGAGACCCAGTACTTC; CDR3: CASSLAPTGTEVETQYF
J: TRBJ1-1; V: TRBV2; size: few; D: -; DNA: TGTGCCAGCAGGCAGGGTGAAGGGAACACTGAAGCTTTCTTT; CDR3: CASRQGEGNTEAFF
J: TRBJ1-1; V: TRBV7-2; size: -; D: -; DNA: TGTGCCAGCAGCACGCCCAGGGGCGAGGGGACTGAAGCTTTCTTT; CDR3: CASSTPRGEGTEAFF
J: TRBJ2-1; V: TRBV30; size: -; D: TRBD2; DNA: TGTGCCTGGAGTCCCCCCAGCGGGAGGAAGAATGAGCAGTTCTTC; CDR3: CAWSPPSGRKNEQFF
J: TRBJ1-4; V: TRBV4-1; size: -; D: -; DNA: TGCGCCAGCAGCCAAGATGATCAGGACAGCCCTGATGAAAAACTGTTTTTT; CDR3: CASSQDDQDSPDEKLFF
J: TRBJ1-1; V: TRBV29-1; size: medium-sized; D: -; DNA: TGCAGCGTTGACGGTCAGGGGACACTCTGGGGCACTGAAGCTTTCTTT; CDR3: CSVDGQGTLWGTEAFF
J: TRBJ2-2; V: TRBV7-9; size: -; D: -; DNA: TGTGCCAGCAGCTTTCTGCGGGCCCCGAACACCGGGGAGCTGTTTTTT; CDR3: CASSFLRAPNTGELFF
J: TRBJ1-2; V: TRBV6-5; size: -; D: TRBD1; DNA: TGTGCCAGCTCCTATACCGGGACAGCCTATGGCTACACCTTC; CDR3: CASSYTGTAYGYTF
J: TRBJ2-6; V: TRBV7-2; size: few; D: TRBD1; DNA: TGTGCCAGCAGCCCCGGGACAGGGAACTCTGGGGCCAACGTCCTGACTTTC; CDR3: CASSPGTGNSGANVLTF
J: TRBJ2-5; V: TRBV5-1; size: -; D: TRBD1; DNA: TGCGCCAGCAGCACGGGACAGATCGAGACCCAGTACTTC; CDR3: CASSTGQIETQYF
J: TRBJ2-7; V: TRBV30; size: -; D: -; DNA: TGTGCCTGGAGTGTACGACAGGAACGGGCCTACGAGCAGTACTTC; CDR3: CAWSVRQERAYEQYF
J: TRBJ1-3; V: TRBV6-5; size: -; D: TRBD1; DNA: TGTGCCGGAGAGGGGGCGCGGGGAAACACCATATATTTT; CDR3: CAGEGARGNTIYF
J: TRBJ2-1; V: TRBV5-4; size: few; D: -; DNA: TGTGCCAGCAGTCGACAACTTGGTCGCCAGTTCTTC; CDR3: CASSRQLGRQFF
J: TRBJ1-3; V: TRBV25-1; size: -; D: TRBD1; DNA: TGTGCCAGCAGTGCATACAACAGGGGGCACGGAAACACCATATATTTT; CDR3: CASSAYNRGHGNTIYF
J: TRBJ2-7; V: TRBV5-4; size: -; D: TRBD1; DNA: TGTGCCAGCAGCGCGGGACAGGGCTACGAGCAGTACTTC; CDR3: CASSAGQGYEQYF
J: TRBJ2-5; V: TRBV6-5; size: -; D: -; DNA: TGTGCCAGCAGTTACTCGTACAGCCAAGAGACCCAGTACTTC; CDR3: CASSYSYSQETQYF
J: TRBJ2-7; V: TRBV2; size: -; D: -; DNA: TGTGCCAGCAGGCCGTTGCGGGACTCTCCCTACGAGCAGTACTTC; CDR3: CASRPLRDSPYEQYF
J: TRBJ2-7; V: TRBV5-4; size: -; D: TRBD1; DNA: TGTGCCAGCAGCCTCGGGCAGGGGGTGACCTACGAGCAGTACTTC; CDR3: CASSLGQGVTYEQYF
J: TRBJ2-2; V: TRBV30; size: -; D: -; DNA: TGTGCCTGGAGTGTTGGTCGGTCCGGGGAGCTGTTTTTT; CDR3: CAWSVGRSGELFF
J: TRBJ2-1; V: TRBV7-8; size: once; D: -; DNA: TGTGCCAGCAGCCCTGAGGATTACCCACCCAACAATGAGCAGTTCTTC; CDR3: CASSPEDYPPNNEQFF
J: TRBJ1-1; V: TRBV18; size: once; D: -; DNA: TGTGCCAGCTCACCATCGGAGGTGAACACTGAAGCTTTCTTT; CDR3: CASSPSEVNTEAFF
J: TRBJ1-1; V: TRBV11-1; size: -; D: -; DNA: TGTGCCAGCAGCGCCCCGTGGAGAGGAACTGAAGCTTTCTTT; CDR3: CASSAPWRGTEAFF
J: TRBJ2-5; V: TRBV14; size: few; D: TRBD1; DNA: TGTGCCAGCAGCCAATGGCTAGGGGGCTTACAAGAGACCCAGTACTTC; CDR3: CASSQWLGGLQETQYF
J: TRBJ1-6; V: TRBV12-3/TRBV12-4; size: -; D: -; DNA: TGTGCCAGCGGAGTTAGTGTGAATTCACCCCTCCACTTT; CDR3: CASGVSVNSPLHF
J: TRBJ1-1; V: TRBV25-1; size: -; D: TRBD1; DNA: TGTGCCAGCAGTTCACAGGGGCGCACTGAAGCTTTCTTT; CDR3: CASSSQGRTEAFF
J: TRBJ2-1; V: TRBV6-5; size: -; D: TRBD2; DNA: TGTGCCAGCAGTTTAATACTAGCGGGAGTGAATGAGCAGTTCTTC; CDR3: CASSLILAGVNEQFF
J: TRBJ2-5; V: TRBV29-1; size: -; D: TRBD2; DNA: TGCAGCGTTTCTGGACTAGCGGGATTTGAAGAGACCCAGTACTTC; CDR3: CSVSGLAGFEETQYF
J: TRBJ2-2; V: TRBV7-3; size: -; D: TRBD1; DNA: TGTGCCAGCAGCTTGAACGACAGGGGAATCTCCGGGGAGCTGTTTTTT; CDR3: CASSLNDRGISGELFF
J: TRBJ1-5; V: TRBV18; size: -; D: -; DNA: TGTGCCAGCTCTCCCAGGGAGGGTCCGGGGAATCAGCCCCAGCATTTT; CDR3: CASSPREGPGNQPQHF
J: TRBJ2-7; V: TRBV6-5; size: once; D: TRBD2; DNA: TGTGCCAGCAGTTACGGACTAGCTCGAATCTACGAGCAGTACTTC; CDR3: CASSYGLARIYEQYF
J: TRBJ2-1; V: TRBV29-1; size: few; D: TRBD2; DNA: TGCAGCGTCGCGGGGGGGCGGGATGAGCAGTTCTTC; CDR3: CSVAGGRDEQFF
J: TRBJ2-3; V: TRBV7-9; size: once; D: -; DNA: TGTGCCAGCAGCTTAGTCCAGGGTGCAGATACGCAGTATTTT; CDR3: CASSLVQGADTQYF
J: TRBJ2-5; V: TRBV5-1; size: -; D: TRBD2; DNA: TGCGCCAGCAGTGGGCTAGCGGGAGTGGAGACCCAGTACTTC; CDR3: CASSGLAGVETQYF